These T cell receptor beta chains were read from a single sample in a study of cytomegalovirus exposure and HLA in healthy donors. The method was immunoSEQ multiplex PCR; TCRdb's version includes in-frame clones alone and lacks a portion of them. The table records around 190,000 clones, over 65% of them present only once. Sequencing input: PBMCs. These receptors were obtained from a man aged 35-49 years in good health and CMV-seropositive. CDR3s include the opening cysteine and the closing phenylalanine or tryptophan. A D gene is named only where the DNA matches it firmly. The size of a clone is reported for some rows only, either as once, few or many, or as a class for expanded clones.

>TRBJ2-7|-|-|TRBV9
TGTGCCAGCAGCCTCCCCCACCGTGGCCACCGGGACGAGCAGTACTTC
CASSLPHRGHRDEQYF
>TRBJ2-6|-|-|TRBV21-1
TGTGCCAGCAGAGGGGGCTTCAAGGGGCAGCCGAGCTCTGGGGCCAACGTCCTGACTTTC
CASRGGFKGQPSSGANVLTF
>TRBJ2-7|-|-|TRBV10-1
TGCGCCAGCAGTGCAGACCCGGGCGGGACCTACGAGCAGTACTTC
CASSADPGGTYEQYF
>TRBJ1-4|few|-|TRBV5-6
TGTGCCAGCAGCTTGGGCACAGGGTTAAGGGAAAAACTGTTTTTT
CASSLGTGLREKLFF
>TRBJ1-3|-|-|TRBV9
TGTGCCAGCAGCGTACACACCTCTGGAAACACCATATATTTT
CASSVHTSGNTIYF
>TRBJ1-2|-|-|TRBV4-2
TGTGCCAGCAGCCAAGAGGGGGGACCGCCGGCCTATGGCTACACCTTC
CASSQEGGPPAYGYTF
>TRBJ1-1|-|TRBD1|TRBV5-1
TGCGCCAGCAGGGAACAGGGGGACACTGAAGCTTTCTTT
CASREQGDTEAFF
>TRBJ2-3|once|-|TRBV7-8
TGTGCCAGCAGCTTAGCCGACAGTAACGCCCCGCAGTATTTT
CASSLADSNAPQYF
>TRBJ2-5|-|-|TRBV7-3
TGTGCCAGCAGCTTAGGACAGACGACAAGCGAGACCCAGTACTTC
CASSLGQTTSETQYF
>TRBJ1-3|-|-|TRBV13
TGTGCCAGCAGCCGGGACATGGGAAACACCATATATTTT
CASSRDMGNTIYF
>TRBJ1-6|few|-|TRBV5-1
TGCGCCAGCAGCTTGTTGTCAGTTAATTCACCCCTCCACTTT
CASSLLSVNSPLHF
>TRBJ2-1|-|TRBD2|TRBV27
TGTGCCAGCAGTTTCCCGGGACTAGGTCGCAATGAGCAGTTCTTC
CASSFPGLGRNEQFF
>TRBJ2-7|-|-|TRBV5-1
TGCGCCAGCAGTTTCAGTGGGACTTACGAGCAGTACTTC
CASSFSGTYEQYF
>TRBJ2-7|-|-|TRBV29-1
TGCAGCGCCATGGGGGCGGAAATCTCCTACGAGCAGTACTTC
CSAMGAEISYEQYF
>TRBJ2-7|-|TRBD2|TRBV7-2
TGTGCCAGCAGCTTAGCGGCCGCGGGACTAGCTTCGAACGAGCAGTACTTC
CASSLAAAGLASNEQYF
>TRBJ1-3|-|-|TRBV2
TGTGCCAGCACCCCCGGGACTCCCAGCTCTGGAAACACCATATATTTT
CASTPGTPSSGNTIYF
>TRBJ1-2|-|-|TRBV25-1
TGTGCCAGCAGTGATCGACGGGGGAAGGATGGCTACACCTTC
CASSDRRGKDGYTF
>TRBJ1-5|-|TRBD1|TRBV19
TGTGCCAGTAGCAGGACAGGAGACAATCAGCCCCAGCATTTT
CASSRTGDNQPQHF
>TRBJ2-3|-|TRBD1|TRBV29-1
TGCAGCGTTGTAGGGGGCAGCACAGATACGCAGTATTTT
CSVVGGSTDTQYF
>TRBJ2-7|-|TRBD1|TRBV27
TGTGCCAGCAGTCCGGGACAGGGCAGGGGTTGGCACGAGCAGTACTTC
CASSPGQGRGWHEQYF
>TRBJ2-3|-|-|TRBV18
TGTGCCAGCTCACCACCTGGGTTCCGGGGTTCCACAGATACGCAGTATTTT
CASSPPGFRGSTDTQYF
>TRBJ1-1|-|TRBD1|TRBV18
TGTGCCAGCTCACGACAGGGGATCGTCTCAGGGAAAGGGAACACTGAAGCTTTCTTT
CASSRQGIVSGKGNTEAFF
>TRBJ2-3|-|TRBD1|TRBV13
TGTGCCAGCAGCCAACAGGGGCGAACAGATACGCAGTATTTT
CASSQQGRTDTQYF
>TRBJ2-7|-|TRBD2|TRBV13
TGTGCCAGCAGGACCAGCGGGAGGGCCGGCGAGCAGTACTTC
CASRTSGRAGEQYF
>TRBJ2-7|-|TRBD1|TRBV27
TGTGCCAGCAGTCCAAGGGACAGGGCCTACGAGCAGTACTTC
CASSPRDRAYEQYF
>TRBJ2-5|-|TRBD1|TRBV19
TGTGCCAGCTCGACAGGGCTAGGTGAGGAGACCCAGTACTTC
CASSTGLGEETQYF
>TRBJ2-3|-|-|TRBV4-3
TGCGCCAGCACCCAAAGGGAGACTAGCACAGATACGCAGTATTTT
CASTQRETSTDTQYF
>TRBJ1-6|-|TRBD1|TRBV6-5
TGTGCCAGCAGTTACGGACAGGGAATAAGGGGTTCACCCCTCCACTTT
CASSYGQGIRGSPLHF
>TRBJ2-7|-|TRBD1|TRBV18
TGTGCCAGCTCAAGCGGACAGGGGGCATTATACGAGCAGTACTTC
CASSSGQGALYEQYF
>TRBJ1-2|once|-|TRBV28
TGTGCCAGCAGCCATTCCCTAATTGAGGACCTTGGACACGGCTATGGCTACACCTTC
CASSHSLIEDLGHGYGYTF
>TRBJ2-3|-|TRBD2|TRBV29-1
TGCAGCGTTGAGGGGGATAGCGGGAATGGAGATACGCAGTATTTT
CSVEGDSGNGDTQYF
>TRBJ1-3|-|-|TRBV9
TGTGCCAGCAGCGTAGACCCAGGGGAGAGCTCTGGAAACACCATATATTTT
CASSVDPGESSGNTIYF
>TRBJ2-1|once|-|TRBV4-2
TGTGCCAGCAGCCAAGAAGTCGGAGCGGTCGGCTACAATGAGCAGTTCTTC
CASSQEVGAVGYNEQFF
>TRBJ2-7|-|TRBD2|TRBV27
TGTGCCAGCAGTTTCCCCTCCCTTGAGAGCGGGGTCAGCTCCTACGAGCAGTACTTC
CASSFPSLESGVSSYEQYF
>TRBJ2-7|-|TRBD1|TRBV27
TGTGCCAGCAGTCCACCAAATTGGGGACAGGGTGGGTACGAGCAGTACTTC
CASSPPNWGQGGYEQYF